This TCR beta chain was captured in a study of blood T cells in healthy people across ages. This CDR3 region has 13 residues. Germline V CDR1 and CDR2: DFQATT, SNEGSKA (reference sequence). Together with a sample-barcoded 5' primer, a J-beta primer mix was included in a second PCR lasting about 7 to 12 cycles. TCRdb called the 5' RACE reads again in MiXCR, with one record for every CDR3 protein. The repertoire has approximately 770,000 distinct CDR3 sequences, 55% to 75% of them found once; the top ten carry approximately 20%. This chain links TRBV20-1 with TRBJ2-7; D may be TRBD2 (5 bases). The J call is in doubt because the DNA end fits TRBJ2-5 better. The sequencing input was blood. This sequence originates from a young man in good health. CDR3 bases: TGCAGTGCTAGGCCCTCCCCCGCGGGGACCCAGTACTTC. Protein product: CSARPSPAGTQYF.